These 28 T cell receptor beta chains were all obtained from the same sample, sequenced in a study of T cells in localized non-small cell lung cancer. The protocol was immunoSEQ multiplex PCR, while the TCRdb copy is restricted to in-frame clones and leaves out a portion. The repertoire consists of over a thousand clones, with 20% to 25% occurring once and the leading ten covering approximately 8%. This specimen consisted of normal lung tissue next to the tumor, obtained before any cancer treatment. Receptor source: a man aged 18 to 50 with stage II lung adenocarcinoma.

This rearrangement joins TRBV6-8 to TRBJ2-3; D is uncertain. CDR3 length: 14 amino acids. Trimming took off 2 bases at V and 6 bases at J, with 12 bases between the two ends. Germline CDR1 is MNHGY and CDR2 is SAAAGT. CDR3 sequence (DNA): TGTGCCAGCAGTTACCCCCTGAAGTTCGATACGCAGTATTTT. It encodes CASSYPLKFDTQYF.

This clone is classed as medium-sized. The chain uses TRBV9 and TRBJ2-7; the D gene is possibly TRBD2 (7 bases). Germline V gene data show CDR1 as SGDLS and CDR2 as YYNGEE. V lost 3 bases to trimming and J lost 7 bases, with 26 bases between them. The CDR3 spans 17 residues. CDR3 in DNA: TGTGCCAGCAGCGCCCGGCCCGGGGGGCGGGGGTTTGGGGAGCAGTACTTC. Amino acids: CASSARPGGRGFGEQYF.

The chain links TRBV28 to TRBJ2-7; D perhaps matches TRBD1 (6 bases). The CDR3 extends over 15 amino acids. V dropped 10 bases and J dropped 5 bases, with 24 bases sitting between them. Germline assignment: CDR1 MDHEN and CDR2 SYDVKM. The CDR3 nucleotides are TGTGCCACCCTGGGGGCACAGCGGTCGAAAAACGAGCAGTACTTC. It codes for CATLGAQRSKNEQYF.

A few counts support this clone. The rearrangement uses TRBV9 and TRBJ2-2; D gene unclear. The CDR3 has 14 amino acids. V gave up 4 bases and J gave up 5 bases, with 12 bases separating them. CDR1 and CDR2 from the germline V gene are SGDLS and YYNGEE. This CDR3 is CASSPRSETGELFF. CDR3 DNA sequence: TGTGCCAGCAGCCCCCGATCCGAGACCGGGGAGCTGTTTTTT.

The chain is built from TRBV18 and TRBJ1-1; TRBD1 matches 10 bases. CDR1 is KGHSH, CDR2 LQKENI, per germline. J lost 3 bases, V lost 3 bases, and 4 bases had no gene match. This CDR3 is 15 amino acids long. The CDR3 coding sequence is TGTGCCAGCTCACCGGGGACAGGGGCGGACACTGAAGCTTTCTTT. This gives the protein CASSPGTGADTEAFF.

This clone counts as medium-sized (0.01 to 0.1%). This sequence joins TRBV11-3 and TRBJ1-2; D is uncertain. CDR1 and CDR2 from the germline V gene are SGHNT and YENEEA. Trimming cost V 4 bases and J 0 bases, with 12 bases left between them. CDR3 length: 15 amino acids. CDR3 amino acids: CASSYYRLANYGYTF. CDR3 coding DNA: TGTGCCAGCAGCTACTACAGACTAGCTAACTATGGCTACACCTTC.

The genes are TRBV28 and TRBJ2-7; possibly TRBD1 or TRBD2 for D (5 bases each). Germline CDR1 reads MDHEN; CDR2 reads SYDVKM. The CDR3 covers 12 residues. Between the trimmed V and J ends, which lost 5 bases and 12 bases, there was a span of 17 bases. The CDR3 loop reads CASSPPRGGLYF. The DNA for the CDR3 is TGTGCCAGCAGTCCCCCCCGGGGCGGGCTGTACTTC.

This clone was observed a few times. This CDR3 is CASSLGAQGVTYEQYF. CDR3 DNA sequence: TGTGCCAGCAGCTTAGGAGCACAGGGGGTTACCTACGAGCAGTACTTC. This sequence joins TRBV11-3 and TRBJ2-7; 8 bases align to TRBD1. Germline lookup yields CDR1 SGHNT and CDR2 YENEEA. CDR3 length: 16 amino acids. J gave up 2 bases and V 1 base, and 7 bases lay outside the gene matches. The full variable domain, in which reference TRBV11-3 and TRBJ2-7 provide the parts outside the CDR3, is EAGVVQSPRYKIIEKKQPVAFWCNPISGHNTLYWYLQNLGQGPELLIRYENEEAVDDSQLPKDRFSAERLKGVDSTLKIQPAELGDSAVYLCASSLGAQGVTYEQYFGPGTRLTVT.

This sequence joins TRBV6-8 and TRBJ2-7; 12 nucleotides align to TRBD1. The CDR3 consists of 15 residues. V lost 6 bases, J lost 5 bases, and 8 bases stayed unmatched. The germline V gene has CDR1 MNHGY and CDR2 SAAAGT. In DNA form, the CDR3 reads TGTGCCAGCAGCCGCAGTGGGACAGGGGGCCACGAGCAGTACTTC. Protein product: CASSRSGTGGHEQYF.

The sample holds a few counts of this clone. The J gene is TRBJ2-7, the V gene TRBV11-3, with 11 bases fitting TRBD2. Germline assignment: CDR1 SGHNT and CDR2 YENEEA. Trimming cost V 3 bases and J 2 bases; bases outside gene matches: 3. The length of the CDR3 is 15 residues. CDR3 DNA: TGTGCCAGCAGCTTTACTAGCGGGGGTACCTACGAGCAGTACTTC. It translates to CASSFTSGGTYEQYF.

The sample holds a few counts of this clone. The V call is TRBV18, the J call TRBJ1-4; no clear D gene. Germline CDR1 KGHSH, CDR2 LQKENI. V lost 4 bases, J lost 0 bases, and 6 bases lay in between. The CDR3 extends over 14 amino acids. CDR3 DNA: TGTGCCAGCTCACGGTCATCAACTAATGAAAAACTGTTTTTT. Translating it yields CASSRSSTNEKLFF.

This clone showed up just a few times. The J gene is TRBJ1-2, the V gene TRBV19; 8 nucleotides match TRBD1. CDR1 and CDR2 (germline): LNHDA, SQIVND (reference sequence). V lost 3 bases and J lost 4; bases outside the gene matches: 7. The CDR3 spans 15 residues. The CDR3 DNA reads as TGTGCCAGTAGTATCTGGAGGGACAGGTTCTATGGCTACACCTTC. Protein sequence: CASSIWRDRFYGYTF.

The V and J genes are TRBV12-5 and TRBJ2-1; TRBD2 matches at 11 bases. V gave up 1 base and J gave up 10 bases; unmatched junction bases: 6. The CDR3 loop spans 15 amino acids. Germline V gives CDR1 LGHNT, CDR2 FRNRAP. CDR3 region: CASGLALGLAGEQFF. In DNA, the CDR3 is TGTGCTAGTGGTTTGGCACTTGGACTAGCGGGCGAGCAGTTCTTC.

The chain's CDR3 is CASIVLSGRHHNEQFF. CDR3 DNA: TGTGCCAGCATCGTCCTATCCGGCAGGCACCACAATGAGCAGTTCTTC. The chain couples TRBV11-3 to TRBJ2-1; unclear D gene. The CDR3 loop spans 16 amino acids. The V end lost 7 bases, the J end lost 5 bases, and 21 bases lay between the germline ends. Germline V gene lookup returns CDR1 SGHNT and CDR2 YENEEA.

This clone was picked up a small number of times. CDR3 bases: TGTGCCAGCAGCCCACCCGGGACAGGAGTCGCGGGCTACACCTTC. This gives the protein CASSPPGTGVAGYTF. The rearrangement joins TRBV7-4 to TRBJ1-2; 8 bases align to TRBD1. This CDR3 has 15 amino acids. The V gene's germline CDR1 is SGHVT and CDR2 SQSDAQ. V lost 5 bases, J lost 8 bases, and 13 bases stayed unmatched.

This clone was seen a few times. V is TRBV6-8 and J is TRBJ2-3, with D hard to call. The ends were cut back, 0 bases at V and 1 base at J, with 14 bases in the middle. The CDR3 is 17 amino acids. The V gene's germline CDR1 is MNHGY and CDR2 SAAAGT. The chain's CDR3 is CASSYSSPGRGTDTQYF. CDR3 DNA: TGTGCCAGCAGTTACTCGAGTCCAGGCCGGGGCACAGATACGCAGTATTTT.

This clone was detected only a few times. The chain carries TRBV28 and TRBJ2-7, with 12 bases aligning to TRBD2. The junction had 8 bases not matched to a gene; V was cut back by 8 bases and J by 0 bases. CDR3 length: 16 residues. Germline assignment: CDR1 MDHEN and CDR2 SYDVKM. DNA of the CDR3: TGTGCCAGCCTAGGACTAGCGGGAACCTTCTCCTACGAGCAGTACTTC. The encoded protein is CASLGLAGTFSYEQYF.

The chain employs TRBV28 and TRBJ2-7; D is tentatively TRBD1 or TRBD2 (6 bases each). The V end lost 3 bases, the J end lost 6 bases, and 15 bases lay between the germline ends. CDR1 is MDHEN, CDR2 SYDVKM, per germline. The CDR3 has 14 residues. The CDR3 here is CASSFTLGGGEQYF. In DNA form, the CDR3 reads TGTGCCAGCAGTTTTACCCTAGGGGGAGGCGAGCAGTACTTC.

The genes are TRBV7-7 and TRBJ1-3; D unresolved. V was cut by 3 bases and J by 2 bases, with 8 bases left in between. The CDR3 spans 14 residues. Germline V gene data show CDR1 as SSHAT and CDR2 as FNYEAQ (reference sequence). The CDR3 DNA reads as TGTGCCAGCAGCTTCAGGATCCCTGGAAACACCATATATTTT. It encodes CASSFRIPGNTIYF.

The rearrangement uses TRBV6-8 and TRBJ2-3; 8 nucleotides agree with TRBD2. Germline lookup yields CDR1 MNHGY and CDR2 SAAAGT. The J segment lost 2 bases and the V segment lost 6 bases, leaving 4 bases of the junction unmatched. There are 14 residues in the CDR3. The CDR3 sequence: CASSLSGVTDTQYF. The CDR3 nucleotides are TGTGCCAGCAGCCTTAGCGGGGTCACAGATACGCAGTATTTT.

In its sample, this clone was seen a few times. The rearrangement uses TRBV6-8 and TRBJ1-1; 7 nucleotides match TRBD1. Germline V gene sequence: CDR1 MNHGY, CDR2 SAAAGT. The CDR3 has 13 residues. V gave up 7 bases and J gave up 5 bases; unmatched junction bases: 7. This CDR3 is CASTRGGSTEAFF. Written as DNA, the CDR3 is TGTGCCAGCACCCGAGGGGGCAGTACTGAAGCTTTCTTT.

This clone was found a few times. The gene calls are TRBV6-8 and TRBJ2-3, with a weak D call TRBD1 (6 bases). CDR1 and CDR2 from the germline V gene are MNHGY and SAAAGT. This CDR3 has 15 residues. Trimming took off 4 bases at V and 2 bases at J, with 13 bases between the two ends. The CDR3 spells CASSSYDRTTDTQYF. The CDR3 nucleotides are TGTGCCAGCAGTTCTTACGACAGGACCACAGATACGCAGTATTTT.

The chain is built from TRBV28 and TRBJ2-7, with TRBD1 matching 7 bases. The CDR3 contains 18 residues. CDR1 is MDHEN, CDR2 SYDVKM, per germline. Germline trimming cut 1 base from V and 1 base from J; bases unmatched to any gene: 13. This chain's CDR3 is CASSLSLRAGGVSYEQYF. CDR3 nucleotides: TGTGCCAGCAGTTTATCCCTGAGGGCAGGGGGAGTATCCTACGAGCAGTACTTC.

The chain is built from TRBV19 and TRBJ1-1; 7 positions agree with TRBD1. Per the germline V gene, CDR1 is LNHDA and CDR2 is SQIVND (reference sequence). The CDR3 has 15 residues. V shed 3 bases, J shed 5 bases, and the junction held 9 bases outside the gene matches. CDR3 sequence: CASSILTGRGTEAFF. CDR3 DNA sequence: TGTGCCAGTAGTATCCTGACAGGGAGGGGGACTGAAGCTTTCTTT.

The chain links TRBV19 to TRBJ1-2; D remains unclear. This CDR3 is built from 13 residues. Per the germline V gene, CDR1 is LNHDA and CDR2 is SQIVND (reference sequence). Trimming took off 10 bases at V and 0 bases at J, with 12 bases between the two ends. The CDR3 protein is CATSDGPNYGYTF. In nucleotides, the CDR3 is TGTGCCACCTCTGACGGGCCTAACTATGGCTACACCTTC.

The chain recombines TRBV11-3 with TRBJ2-6; D gene ambiguous. The V end was cut by 3 bases, the J end by 1 base, with 10 bases between. The CDR3 contains 16 residues. CDR1 and CDR2 from the germline V gene are SGHNT and YENEEA. The CDR3 DNA reads TGTGCCAGCAGCTTTTTCGGTTTATCTGGGGCCAACGTCCTGACTTTC. Translation: CASSFFGLSGANVLTF.

By share, this clone counts as medium-sized. This chain connects TRBV11-3 to TRBJ1-1; D possibly corresponds to TRBD1 (6 bases). Germline assignment: CDR1 SGHNT and CDR2 YENEEA. This CDR3 has 14 amino acids. The V gene lost 5 bases and the J gene lost 3 bases, with 13 bases spanning the gap. CDR3 protein: CASSKGVSDTEAFF. The CDR3 nucleotides read TGTGCCAGCAGCAAGGGGGTGAGCGACACTGAAGCTTTCTTT.

This chain connects TRBV28 to TRBJ2-5, with D tentatively TRBD2 (6 bases). V dropped 6 bases and J dropped 3 bases, with 17 bases sitting between them. Germline CDR1 MDHEN, CDR2 SYDVKM. The CDR3 length is 15 residues. As DNA, the CDR3 is TGTGCCAGCAGCCGGACCCGGAGGGATAAAGAGACCCAGTACTTC. It specifies CASSRTRRDKETQYF.